This T cell receptor (beta chain) was sequenced during a study of blood T cell repertoires in COVID-19. Study-level information: Sites in the United States, Italy and Spain provided acute and convalescent COVID-19 samples. Sources were T cells, B-cell-depleted T cells, or PBMCs; the material itself was cDNA or gDNA.

This clone was recorded once. As originally analysed: Quantification of nucleated cells was approximated via reference gene primer amplification. Only in-frame clones appear in the TCRdb table, and some are missing; sequencing was by immunoSEQ multiplex PCR. For V, J and clone size, that table is used; D and trimming come from the DNA. This table holds a few hundred thousand clones, about 82% found once. CDR1 is SGHRS and CDR2 is YFSETQ in the germline V gene. There are 15 residues in the CDR3. Germline trimming cut 4 bases from V and 0 bases from J; bases unmatched to any gene: 3. This clonotype was sampled from a woman in her forties or fifties with acute or convalescent COVID-19. The chain employs TRBV5-1 and TRBJ1-4; TRBD1 matches at 7 bases. The sample comprised peripheral blood. This chain's CDR3 is CASSLTGATNEKLFF. CDR3 bases: TGCGCCAGCAGCCTCACAGGGGCAACTAATGAAAAACTGTTTTTT.